Shown below are 5 T cell receptor beta chains from a single sample sequenced in a study of cytomegalovirus exposure and HLA in healthy donors. It was with 60 Vbeta and 13 Jbeta primers that the PCR ran. TCRdb's copy holds only in-frame clones and misses some; the assay was immunoSEQ multiplex PCR. The data show approximately 75,000 clones, 74% seen once. The sample was PBMCs. Source of these receptors: a woman aged 55-75 years in good health and CMV-seropositive.

The chain's CDR3 is CASSLGTHKPLHF. The CDR3 DNA is TGTGCCAGCAGCTTAGGGACACATAAACCCCTCCACTTT. The chain carries TRBV7-9 and TRBJ1-6; tentatively, D is TRBD1 (5 bases). The ends were cut back, 1 base at V and 12 bases at J, with 10 bases in the middle. Germline V gene data show CDR1 as SEHNR and CDR2 as FQNEAQ (reference sequence). The CDR3 loop spans 13 amino acids. The whole variable domain, filled in from reference TRBV7-9 and TRBJ1-6, reads DTGVSQNPRHKITKRGQNVTFRCDPISEHNRLYWYRQTLGQGPEFLTYFQNEAQLEKSRLLSDRFSAERPKGSFSTLEIQRTEQGDSAMYLCASSLGTHKPLHFGNGTRLTVT.

The V gene is TRBV6-5, the J gene TRBJ2-3, with 11 bases that match TRBD2. V lost 6 bases and J lost 6; bases outside the gene matches: 2. Per the germline V gene, CDR1 is MNHEY and CDR2 is SVGAGI. CDR3 length: 13 amino acids. The CDR3 sequence is CASRTSGEDTQYF. Written as DNA, the CDR3 is TGTGCCAGCAGGACTAGCGGGGAGGATACGCAGTATTTT.

The gene calls are TRBV5-1 and TRBJ2-5; 11 bases fit TRBD1. This CDR3 region has 15 residues. Germline V gene data show CDR1 as SGHRS and CDR2 as YFSETQ. With 4 bases clipped from V and 5 bases from J, the junction kept 7 bases outside the gene matches. The CDR3 reads CASSQGQGAWETQYF. The DNA for the CDR3 is TGCGCCAGCAGCCAAGGACAGGGGGCTTGGGAGACCCAGTACTTC. The full variable domain, completed using reference TRBV5-1 and TRBJ2-5, is KAGVTQTPRYLIKTRGQQVTLSCSPISGHRSVSWYQQTPGQGLQFLFEYFSETQRNKGNFPGRFSGRQFSNSRSEMNVSTLELGDSALYLCASSQGQGAWETQYFGPGTRLLVL.

The chain joins TRBV30 to TRBJ2-5; 7 nucleotides line up with TRBD1. The germline CDR1 and CDR2 sequences are GTSNPN and SVGIG (reference sequence). This CDR3 has 11 residues. V was clipped by 6 bases and J by 5 bases; unmatched bases: 3. CDR3 nucleotide sequence: TGTGCCTGTACAGGGGAGGAGACCCAGTACTTC. Translation gives CACTGEETQYF.

This chain connects TRBV7-8 to TRBJ2-3; 11 bases align to TRBD2. The CDR3 totals 16 residues. CDR1 SGHVS and CDR2 FQNEAQ come from the germline V gene. The V gene end was trimmed by 5 bases and the J gene end by 3 bases; junction bases not matched to a gene: 7. This CDR3 is CASSPPLAGGTDTQYF. As DNA, the CDR3 is TGTGCCAGCAGCCCGCCCCTAGCGGGGGGAACAGATACGCAGTATTTT.